Shown below are 24 T cell receptor beta chains from a single sample sequenced in a study of yellow fever vaccine responses in identical twins. TCRdb called the RT-PCR reads again in MiXCR, with one record for every CDR3 protein. Found here are over 15,000 distinct CDR3 sequences, about two thirds of them singletons; the top ten hold more than 2%. This sample comprised T cells from blood (PBMCs), unsorted or a sorted subset (not recorded which), obtained before or after yellow fever vaccination (not recorded which). The receptors were sampled from a young woman who received the yellow fever vaccine.

The chain combines TRBV2 with TRBJ2-7; D is tentatively TRBD1 or TRBD2 (5 bases each). Trimming removed 7 bases at V and 4 bases at J, with 20 bases between. The CDR3 runs to 15 residues. Germline CDR1 reads SNHLY; CDR2 reads FYNNEI. DNA for the CDR3: TGTGCCAGCATGTGTGCCAGGGACGCTTATTACGAGCAGTACGTC. Translating it yields CASMCARDAYYEQYV.

V usage is TRBV20-1 and J usage is TRBJ1-2; a possible D gene is TRBD1 (5 bases). The CDR3 runs to 11 residues. Germline CDR1 reads DFQATT; CDR2 reads SNEGSKA (reference sequence). The V and J ends lost 6 bases and 6 bases respectively, with 11 bases between them. The CDR3 here is CSAAWGDGYTF. CDR3 DNA sequence: TGCAGTGCCGCGTGGGGCGATGGCTACACCTTC.

The chain couples TRBV1 to TRBJ2-5; the table's TRBD2 call for D was not verified on the DNA. TRBV1 is a pseudogene segment. This CDR3 contains 18 residues. The CDR3 region is CTSSPHFTGTTNQETQYF. In nucleotides, the CDR3 is TGCACCAGCAGCCCGCACTTTACCGGGACTACCAACCAAGAGACCCAGTACTTC.

The rearrangement joins TRBV29-1 to TRBJ1-1; the D is unclear. V lost 8 bases, J lost 2 bases, and 6 bases lay in between. This CDR3 region has 10 residues. Germline V gene data show CDR1 as SQVTM and CDR2 as ANQGSEA. The CDR3 bases are TGCAGCTCCGGAAACACTGAAGCTTTCTTT. Its protein product is CSSGNTEAFF.

CDR3 nucleotide sequence: TGTGCCAGCAGCTTTTGGGACAGGGAGTGGGATGAGCAGTTCTTC. Translation: CASSFWDREWDEQFF. The J gene is TRBJ2-1, the V gene TRBV5-4, with 9 bases fitting TRBD1. CDR3 size: 15 residues. Germline V gene sequence: CDR1 SGHNT, CDR2 YYREEE (reference sequence). V lost 2 bases, J lost 8 bases, and 8 bases stayed unmatched.

V usage is TRBV5-6 and J usage is TRBJ2-1; TRBD1 matches 7 bases. CDR1 is SGHDT, CDR2 YYEEEE, per germline. This CDR3 has 13 amino acids. Losses at the gene ends were 4 bases for V and 5 bases for J; bases not matched to a gene: 3. The CDR3, as DNA: TGTGCCAGCAGCCGGGACAGAAACAATGAGCAGTTCTTC. Protein product: CASSRDRNNEQFF.

V is TRBV5-6 and J is TRBJ1-5; possible D gene TRBD1, 6 bases. Trimming left V 0 bases short and J 6 bases short, with 16 bases between. The germline gives CDR1 SGHDT, CDR2 YYEEEE. The CDR3 spans 16 residues. The DNA for the CDR3 is TGTGCCAGCAGCTTGGCACAGGGTAAGGGTTCTCAGCCCCAGCATTTT. As protein: CASSLAQGKGSQPQHF.

The V call is TRBV11-3, the J call TRBJ2-1, with TRBD2 as a possible D gene (5 bases). This CDR3 region has 17 residues. Per germline, CDR1 SGHNT and CDR2 YENEEA. V lost 1 base to trimming and J lost 6 bases, with 19 bases between them. DNA of the CDR3: TGTGCCAGCAGCTTAGGGACCCGGGGTAGAGGATCCAATGAGCAGTTCTTC. Translating it yields CASSLGTRGRGSNEQFF.

The J gene is TRBJ1-1, the V gene TRBV13, with unresolved D. This CDR3 has 15 residues. V lost 6 bases and J lost 0, with 14 bases in between. CDR1 and CDR2 (germline): PRHDT, FYEKMQ (reference sequence). CDR3 nucleotides: TGTGCCAGCAGTGAAGAGAGAAACATGAACACTGAAGCTTTCTTT. It encodes CASSEERNMNTEAFF.

This clonotype showed up just a few times. The J gene is TRBJ2-2, the V gene TRBV2; 7 nucleotides match TRBD1. This CDR3 contains 15 residues. CDR1 and CDR2 (germline): SNHLY, FYNNEI. V was pared by 5 bases and J by 2 bases, with 5 bases of the junction left unmatched. Written as DNA, the CDR3 is TGTGCCAGCAGTCGCCGGGACAGTAACACCGGGGAGCTGTTTTTT. This encodes CASSRRDSNTGELFF.

The gene calls are TRBV18 and TRBJ2-4; no definite D call. The length of the CDR3 is 12 residues. V lost 2 bases and J lost 8, with 7 bases in between. CDR1 and CDR2 from the germline V gene are KGHSH and LQKENI. This CDR3 is CASSPSGDIQYF. As DNA, the CDR3 is TGTGCCAGCTCACCAAGTGGAGACATTCAGTACTTC.

This chain links TRBV7-8 with TRBJ1-1, with D unresolved. Germline V lookup: CDR1 SGHVS, CDR2 FQNEAQ. Trimming shortened V by 3 bases and J by 1 base, and 0 bases separated the two germline ends. The CDR3 runs to 11 residues. In nucleotides, the CDR3 is TGTGCCAGCAGCTTGAACACTGAAGCTTTCTTT. Its translation: CASSLNTEAFF.

In DNA, the CDR3 is TGTGCCAGCAGCTTAGGAGGTGGATTCACAGATACGCAGTATTTT. This codes for CASSLGGGFTDTQYF. This chain joins TRBV7-6 and TRBJ2-3; no definite D call. The germline gives CDR1 SGHVS, CDR2 FNYEAQ. V lost 1 base and J lost 2, with 10 bases in between. CDR3 length: 15 residues.

The chain couples TRBV4-1 to TRBJ1-6; D gene ambiguous. V dropped 4 bases and J dropped 7 bases, with 8 bases sitting between them. The V gene's germline CDR1 is MGHRA and CDR2 YSYEKL. The CDR3 spans 13 residues. The CDR3 nucleotides read TGCGCCAGCAGCCGATTGGGGAATTCACCCCTCCACTTT. It specifies CASSRLGNSPLHF.

The rearrangement joins TRBV11-3 to TRBJ2-1, with TRBD2 matching 7 bases. The CDR3 length is 17 residues. CDR1 is SGHNT and CDR2 is YENEEA in the germline V gene. The J segment lost 4 bases and the V segment lost 1 base, leaving 10 bases of the junction unmatched. The DNA of the CDR3 is TGTGCCAGCAGCTTAGGTCCCCTAGCGGAGGGTTACAATGAGCAGTTCTTC. It is translated as CASSLGPLAEGYNEQFF.

This clonotype appeared a few times. The chain joins TRBV24-1 to TRBJ2-2; D possibly uses TRBD1 or TRBD2 (5 bases each). Trimming left V 4 bases short and J 4 bases short, with 18 bases between. CDR3 size: 17 residues. Germline V gene data show CDR1 as KGHDR and CDR2 as SFDVKD. CDR3 in DNA: TGTGCCACCAGTGACCCAGATCCCGGGACCACCACCGGGGAGCTGTTTTTT. Protein sequence: CATSDPDPGTTTGELFF.

This chain uses TRBV20-1 with TRBJ2-1; 10 nucleotides line up with TRBD2. After removal of 2 bases from V and 9 bases from J, the junction contained 10 bases not matched to a gene. This CDR3 contains 15 residues. Germline assignment: CDR1 DFQATT and CDR2 SNEGSKA (reference sequence). This chain's CDR3 is CSARKGTSVNGEQFF. Here the CDR3 DNA reads TGCAGTGCTAGAAAGGGGACTAGCGTGAATGGTGAGCAGTTCTTC.

The chain recombines TRBV18 with TRBJ2-5; no reliable D call. The V and J ends lost 0 bases and 2 bases respectively, with 10 bases between them. Germline CDR1 KGHSH, CDR2 LQKENI. The length of the CDR3 is 15 residues. In DNA form, the CDR3 reads TGTGCCAGCTCACCACCGAACGGTCTTCAAGAGACCCAGTACTTC. Translated, it gives CASSPPNGLQETQYF.

The rearrangement joins TRBV20-1 to TRBJ1-5; 7 bases map to TRBD1. This CDR3 has 16 amino acids. Germline V CDR1 and CDR2: DFQATT, SNEGSKA (reference sequence). Trimming at V came to 0 bases and at J to 0 bases, leaving 5 bases not matched to a gene. The CDR3 region is CSARDGGQISNQPQHF. The DNA of the CDR3 is TGCAGTGCTAGAGATGGGGGACAGATTAGCAATCAGCCCCAGCATTTT.

This chain uses TRBV2 with TRBJ2-6, with D maybe TRBD1 (5 bases). The V gene's germline CDR1 is SNHLY and CDR2 FYNNEI. Trimming removed 7 bases at V and 2 bases at J, with 18 bases between. This CDR3 has 17 amino acids. The CDR3 DNA reads as TGTGCCAGCAATACACCAGGGAAGCCTACTGGGGCCAACGTCCTGACTTTC. This gives the protein CASNTPGKPTGANVLTF.

This clonotype showed up just once. This sequence joins TRBV12-3 or TRBV12-4 and TRBJ1-1; no definite D call. Trimming took 5 bases from V and 1 from J, leaving 8 bases between them. CDR3 length equals 13 residues. For the CDR3, the DNA is TGTGCCAGCAGTACCGGGGAGAACACTGAAGCTTTCTTT. Protein: CASSTGENTEAFF.

The V gene is TRBV12-3 or TRBV12-4, the J gene TRBJ2-5; D is unclear. The CDR3 covers 12 residues. With 3 bases removed from V and 4 bases from J, the gap between germline ends came to 6 bases. CDR3 bases: TGTGCCAGCAGTTTTTGGACAGAGACCCAGTACTTC. Protein sequence: CASSFWTETQYF.

This chain joins TRBV11-1 and TRBJ2-3; 9 bases fit TRBD2. The CDR3 is made up of 16 amino acids. Germline V lookup: CDR1 SGHAT, CDR2 FQDESV (reference sequence). Trimming took 5 bases from V and 2 from J; bases not matched to a gene: 8. The CDR3 nucleotides read TGTGCCAGCAGCCGTCTACAGCGGGGGGACACAGATACGCAGTATTTT. Encoded protein: CASSRLQRGDTDTQYF.

The chain's CDR3 is CASSIGLAGAYNEQFF. The CDR3, as DNA: TGTGCCAGTAGTATAGGACTAGCGGGAGCATACAATGAGCAGTTCTTC. The genes are TRBV19 and TRBJ2-1, with 12 bases that match TRBD2. The CDR3 is 16 amino acids. With V trimmed by 1 base and J by 4 bases, 2 bases remained unmatched. Germline CDR1 and CDR2: LNHDA and SQIVND (reference sequence).